The 14 T cell receptor beta chains listed next were all sequenced from one sample in a study of regulatory T cells in long-lasting Graves disease (dated by TCRdb to the early 2020s). The time point label here, explained by the study, means: persistent/refractory GD, antithyroid drugs over 5 years with positive TRAb. For both TCR sequencing and RNA sequencing, RNA was extracted from PBMCs using TRIzol. The method behind the library was multiplex PCR. This sample was sequenced with an Illumina HiSeq 4000. To build TCR beta libraries, CDR3 regions were amplified by Arm-PCR using iRepertoire HTBI primers. TCRdb ran its own pipeline on the public reads, namely fastp trimming at Q25 and MiXCR clone calling, and kept in-frame beta chains. Each entry merges the rows of one CDR3 protein and shows their most common DNA and genes. For this sample the table gives around 340,000 distinct CDR3 sequences, of which about 20% were detected only once. The ten largest clonotypes hold around 30% of the sample.

The sequencing used peripheral blood mononuclear cells (PBMCs), collected when the disease was refractory, from a patient treated with antithyroid drugs. Receptor source: a female donor with Graves disease.

This clonotype was recorded many times. In nucleotides, the CDR3 is TGTGCCTGGAGTGGAGGACAGACCGCGCCCCAGCATTTT. Translation gives CAWSGGQTAPQHF. V and J are TRBV30 and TRBJ1-5, with D maybe TRBD1 (6 bases). Germline CDR1 and CDR2: GTSNPN and SVGIG (reference sequence). The V gene lost 1 base and the J gene lost 9 bases, with 13 bases spanning the gap. The CDR3 spans 13 residues.

About this clonotype itself: A read error may be the cause here, since a much bigger clone is one base away. J is TRBJ1-4 and V is TRBV5-1; no definite D call. The CDR3 loop spans 14 amino acids. Germline values: CDR1 SGHRS, CDR2 YFSETQ. In DNA form, the CDR3 reads TGCGCCAGCAGCAGACTGGACCACAATGAAAAACCGTTTTTT. Translation gives CASSRLDHNEKPFF.

The rearrangement links TRBV15 to TRBJ2-3, with TRBD2 matching 12 bases. The junction had 6 bases not matched to a gene; V was cut back by 0 bases and J by 5 bases. This CDR3 comprises 17 residues. Germline-derived CDR1 and CDR2 are LNHNV and YYDKDF (reference sequence). The CDR3 region is CATSRDLRLAGEDTQYF. The CDR3 DNA reads as TGTGCCACCAGCAGAGATTTACGACTAGCGGGAGAAGATACGCAGTATTTT.

The chain uses TRBV7-2 and TRBJ2-7; 12 bases match TRBD2. V dropped 1 base and J dropped 6; count of bases not matched to a gene: 4. Germline lookup yields CDR1 SGHTA and CDR2 FQGNSA. The CDR3 runs to 15 residues. CDR3 nucleotides: TGTGCCAGCAGCTTAGAGGCTAGCGGGAGGGCCGAGCAGTACTTC. It translates to CASSLEASGRAEQYF.

Ten or more counts support this clonotype. The chain employs TRBV11-2 and TRBJ1-1; D is uncertain. The CDR3 runs to 12 residues. V was trimmed by 2 bases and J by 4 bases, leaving 5 bases between them. The V gene's germline CDR1 is SGHAT and CDR2 FQNNGV. This CDR3 reads CASSLTSTEAFF. The DNA of the CDR3 is TGTGCCAGCAGCTTAACGAGCACTGAAGCTTTCTTT.

This clonotype was seen many times. V is TRBV2 and J is TRBJ2-7; D is possibly TRBD2 (5 bases). Per germline, CDR1 SNHLY and CDR2 FYNNEI. The germline V and J ends were trimmed by 4 bases and 6 bases, with 10 bases remaining between them. The CDR3 loop spans 12 amino acids. CDR3: CASSVYGIEQYF. In nucleotides, the CDR3 is TGTGCCAGCAGTGTTTACGGGATCGAGCAGTACTTC. The full variable domain, in which reference TRBV2 and TRBJ2-7 provide the parts outside the CDR3, is EPEVTQTPSHQVTQMGQEVILRCVPISNHLYFYWYRQILGQKVEFLVSFYNNEISEKSEIFDDQFSVERPDGSNFTLKIRSTKLEDSAMYFCASSVYGIEQYFGPGTRLTVT.

Notes on this clonotype: Relative to the germline gene, one junction end is altered; a read error may explain this. The chain combines TRBV3-1 with TRBJ1-1; 8 bases match TRBD1. CDR3 length: 12 residues. Germline CDR1 is LGHDT and CDR2 is YNNKEL (reference sequence). This chain's CDR3 is CASGQGAREAFF. DNA of the CDR3: TGTGCCAGCGGCCAGGGGGCGCGGGAAGCTTTCTTT. The full variable domain, in which reference TRBV3-1 and TRBJ1-1 provide the parts outside the CDR3, is DTAVSQTPKYLVTQMGNDKSIKCEQNLGHDTMYWYKQDSKKFLKIMFSYNNKELIINETVPNRFSPKSPDKAHLNLHINSLELGDSAVYFCASGQGAREAFFGQGTRLTVV.

This clonotype was observed a few times. The rearrangement uses TRBV7-9 and TRBJ2-3; TRBD2 aligns across 9 bases. In germline, CDR1 is SEHNR, CDR2 FQNEAQ (reference sequence). V lost 5 bases to trimming and J lost 5 bases; unmatched junction nucleotides: 8. The length of the CDR3 is 15 residues. This chain's CDR3 is CASSESSGSVDTQYF. CDR3 bases: TGTGCCAGCAGCGAAAGTAGCGGGAGTGTAGATACGCAGTATTTT.

This clonotype occurred many times. J is TRBJ1-5 and V is TRBV6-1; D is undetermined. Trimming removed 3 bases at V and 0 bases at J, with 3 bases between. This CDR3 is 13 amino acids long. Germline V gene data show CDR1 as MNHNS and CDR2 as SASEGT. CDR3 bases: TGTGCCAGCAGTGACTATAGCAATCAGCCCCAGCATTTT. It codes for CASSDYSNQPQHF.

This clonotype was recorded many times. The gene calls are TRBV7-2 and TRBJ1-2; no definite D call. The V gene's germline CDR1 is SGHTA and CDR2 FQGNSA. The V gene lost 5 bases and the J gene lost 2 bases, with 12 bases spanning the gap. The CDR3 is 14 amino acids. CDR3: CASSPSPINYGYTF. CDR3 coding DNA: TGTGCCAGCAGCCCATCGCCGATAAACTATGGCTACACCTTC.

This clonotype was counted between two and nine times. The rearrangement joins TRBV19 to TRBJ2-5, with no clear D. This CDR3 spans 14 amino acids. The germline gives CDR1 LNHDA, CDR2 SQIVND (reference sequence). The ends were cut back, 0 bases at V and 7 bases at J, with 12 bases in the middle. CDR3 loop: CASSIDHGPATQYF. The CDR3 nucleotides are TGTGCCAGTAGTATAGATCATGGCCCGGCGACCCAGTACTTC. Combining the CDR3 with reference TRBV19 and TRBJ2-5 gives the whole variable domain DGGITQSPKYLFRKEGQNVTLSCEQNLNHDAMYWYRQDPGQGLRLIYYSQIVNDFQKGDIAEGYSVSREKKESFPLTVTSAQKNPTAFYLCASSIDHGPATQYFGPGTRLLVL.

A note on this clonotype: A read error is possible here, since a much larger clone lies one base away. The missing conserved phenylalanine or tryptophan at the end of this CDR3 makes a read error likely. J is TRBJ2-5 and V is TRBV6-2 or TRBV6-3; no reliable D call. The CDR3 covers 16 residues. Germline lookup yields CDR1 MNHEY and CDR2 SVGEGT. Trimming stripped 5 bases from V and 5 bases from J, with 21 bases between. The CDR3 reads CASSPYGSLSSETQYL. The CDR3 DNA is TGTGCCAGCAGTCCGTACGGGTCCCTCTCTTCGGAGACCCAGTACCTC.

This chain uses TRBV27 with TRBJ2-7; D may be TRBD1 (5 bases). Germline V CDR1 and CDR2: MNHEY, SMNVEV (reference sequence). This CDR3 is built from 15 residues. V was shortened by 6 bases and J by 3 bases, with 18 bases between the two germline ends. The CDR3 protein is CASRPNSGNFYEQYF. CDR3 in DNA: TGTGCCAGCAGACCCAACTCAGGGAATTTCTACGAGCAGTACTTC.

This clonotype was seen ten or more times. CDR3 region: CASRSGTGGHYGYTF. In DNA form, the CDR3 reads TGTGCCAGCAGATCTGGGACAGGGGGACACTATGGCTACACCTTC. The chain recombines TRBV7-9 with TRBJ1-2, with 11 bases fitting TRBD1. J lost 3 bases, V lost 6 bases, and 6 bases had no gene match. This CDR3 has 15 amino acids. Germline CDR1 reads SEHNR; CDR2 reads FQNEAQ (reference sequence).